This is a list of T cell receptor beta chains from one sample in a study of blood T cell repertoires in COVID-19. Profiled with immunoSEQ multiplex PCR; TCRdb holds only in-frame clones, not every one. The sample consists of 110,000 to 150,000 clones, 70% to 90% of them appearing once. Source material: PBMCs or T cells enriched from blood (not recorded which). All receptors come from a woman aged 40 to 49 who had recovered from COVID-19. Each CDR3 is given with its conserved first and last residue. The order of the fields is clone size, D gene, J gene, CDR3 length, V gene, CDR3 protein, CDR3 DNA. A D gene is named only where the DNA matches it firmly. Some rows have no size entry. The others give once, few or many, or a class for an expanded clone.

-	TRBD2	TRBJ2-2	20	TRBV9	CASSVVEGGVGRGATGELFF	TGTGCCAGCAGCGTAGTAGAGGGTGGAGTAGGGAGGGGCGCGACCGGGGAGCTGTTTTTT
once	TRBD2	TRBJ2-7	15	TRBV3-1/TRBV3-2	CASSQGAGGPYEQYF	TGTGCCAGCAGCCAAGGGGCGGGAGGGCCGTACGAGCAGTACTTC
-	TRBD1	TRBJ2-1	11	TRBV30	CAWDRGGEQFF	TGTGCCTGGGACAGGGGCGGTGAGCAGTTCTTC
-	-	TRBJ2-7	13	TRBV30	CAGLGDFSYEQYF	TGTGCCGGCTTGGGGGACTTCTCCTACGAGCAGTACTTC
once	TRBD1	TRBJ1-2	15	TRBV29-1	CSALGQGAGRDGYTF	TGCAGCGCCCTGGGACAGGGGGCAGGTAGAGATGGCTACACCTTC
few	TRBD2	TRBJ2-7	16	TRBV4-1	CASSQDPPGGPYEQYF	TGCGCCAGCAGCCAAGATCCCCCGGGAGGGCCATACGAGCAGTACTTC
-	TRBD1	TRBJ1-4	18	TRBV4-1	CASSQARQGRGVNEKLFF	TGCGCCAGCAGCCAAGCCCGACAGGGTAGAGGGGTCAATGAAAAACTGTTTTTT
-	-	TRBJ1-2	16	TRBV4-1	CASSQELGSSNYGYTF	TGCGCCAGCAGCCAAGAGTTGGGCAGTTCTAACTATGGCTACACCTTC
-	-	TRBJ2-7	15	TRBV11-2	CASSLAGVPSYEQYF	TGTGCCAGCAGCTTAGCGGGAGTTCCCTCCTACGAGCAGTACTTC
-	TRBD1	TRBJ2-1	16	TRBV7-9	CASSRTDRDSYNEQFF	TGTGCCAGCAGCCGGACTGACAGGGACTCCTACAATGAGCAGTTCTTC
few	-	TRBJ1-1	13	TRBV9	CASSVVLDSQAFF	TGTGCCAGCAGCGTAGTTTTGGACAGTCAAGCTTTCTTT
-	TRBD1	TRBJ1-3	16	TRBV2	CASSRDRGQSGNTIYF	TGTGCCAGCAGCCGGGACAGGGGGCAGTCTGGAAACACCATATATTTT
-	-	TRBJ2-7	16	TRBV20-1	CSASVLGRTGTYEQYF	TGCAGTGCTAGTGTACTAGGGAGGACAGGCACCTACGAGCAGTACTTC
-	-	TRBJ1-4	16	TRBV19	CASSMPLGAGDEKLFF	TGTGCCAGTAGTATGCCCTTGGGGGCAGGTGATGAAAAACTGTTTTTT
-	TRBD2	TRBJ2-2	15	TRBV6-5	CASSLSSGRAGELFF	TGTGCCAGCAGTTTATCTAGCGGGAGGGCCGGGGAGCTGTTTTTT
-	-	TRBJ2-7	16	TRBV6-9	CARDPMRFGGDYEQYF	TGTGCCAGAGATCCTATGCGGTTCGGCGGAGACTACGAGCAGTACTTC
-	-	TRBJ2-5	12	TRBV9	CASSASQETQYF	TGTGCCAGCAGCGCCAGCCAAGAGACCCAGTACTTC
few	TRBD2	TRBJ2-5	15	TRBV11-2	CASSSSGGAAETQYF	TGTGCCAGCAGCTCGAGCGGGGGGGCCGCAGAGACCCAGTACTTC
-	-	TRBJ2-1	13	TRBV15	CATSSPPYNEQFF	TGTGCCACCAGCAGCCCCCCGTACAATGAGCAGTTCTTC
-	-	TRBJ1-5	13	TRBV5-1	CASSLGANQPQHF	TGCGCCAGCTCCCTGGGGGCCAATCAGCCCCAGCATTTT
-	TRBD1	TRBJ2-5	13	TRBV6-5	CASRRTGLETQYF	TGTGCCAGCAGACGGACAGGGTTGGAGACCCAGTACTTC
-	TRBD1	TRBJ1-6	15	TRBV7-6	CASSLGQGDNSPLHF	TGTGCCAGCAGCCTGGGACAGGGCGATAATTCACCCCTCCACTTT
-	-	TRBJ1-4	14	TRBV3-1/TRBV3-2	CASSQAAGHEKLFF	TGTGCCAGCAGCCAAGCGGCAGGGCACGAAAAACTGTTTTTT
-	-	TRBJ1-2	11	TRBV30	CAWRTGYGYTF	TGTGCCTGGAGGACAGGCTATGGCTACACCTTC
-	-	TRBJ1-2	14	TRBV19	CASSIDISGYGYTF	TGTGCCAGTAGTATAGATATATCCGGGTATGGCTACACCTTC
-	-	TRBJ2-5	12	TRBV30	CAWSVHSETQYF	TGTGCCTGGAGTGTACATTCTGAGACCCAGTACTTC
-	-	TRBJ1-1	13	TRBV5-1	CASSLSPNTEAFF	TGCGCCAGCAGCCTGAGCCCAAACACTGAAGCTTTCTTT
-	-	TRBJ2-7	14	TRBV6-5	CASSYGQELYEQYF	TGTGCCAGCAGTTACGGGCAGGAACTCTACGAGCAGTACTTC
-	TRBD2	TRBJ2-1	17	TRBV2	CASSDITRTSGWNEQFF	TGTGCCAGCAGTGATATAACTAGGACTAGCGGGTGGAATGAGCAGTTCTTC
once	TRBD1	TRBJ1-2	13	TRBV2	CASSVRDHRGRLF	TGTGCCAGCAGTGTTCGAGATCACAGGGGGCGGCTCTTC
once	-	TRBJ1-1	13	TRBV18	CASSPGLTVGAFF	TGTGCCAGCTCACCCGGCCTGACTGTCGGAGCTTTCTTT
-	TRBD1	TRBJ2-1	15	TRBV5-6	CASSLYGTAYNEQFF	TGTGCCAGCAGTCTTTACGGGACAGCCTACAATGAGCAGTTCTTC
few	-	TRBJ1-1	14	TRBV2	CASSRGVMNTEAFF	TGTGCCAGCAGCCGGGGGGTGATGAACACTGAAGCTTTCTTT
-	TRBD2	TRBJ2-7	15	TRBV2	CASSGTSGRAGEQYF	TGTGCCAGCAGTGGGACTAGCGGGAGGGCCGGGGAGCAGTACTTC
-	-	TRBJ1-1	15	TRBV5-5	CASSLDSGADTEAFF	TGTGCCAGCAGCTTGGACTCAGGGGCGGACACTGAAGCTTTCTTT
-	-	TRBJ2-5	15	TRBV5-1	CASSFEGYGQETQYF	TGCGCCAGCAGCTTCGAGGGATATGGACAAGAGACCCAGTACTTC
-	-	TRBJ1-1	12	TRBV30	CAWRGQNTEAFF	TGTGCCTGGAGGGGGCAGAACACTGAAGCTTTCTTT
-	TRBD1	TRBJ2-7	18	TRBV6-8	CASSRIEYGQARWYEQYF	TGTGCCAGCAGTCGGATTGAATACGGACAGGCCCGATGGTACGAGCAGTACTTC
-	TRBD1	TRBJ2-7	14	TRBV11-2	CASSFGTGGFEQYF	TGTGCCAGCAGCTTTGGGACAGGGGGGTTCGAGCAGTACTTC
-	-	TRBJ2-5	14	TRBV19	CASSLQGLGETQYF	TGTGCCAGTAGTCTCCAGGGTTTGGGAGAGACCCAGTACTTC
-	-	TRBJ1-4	15	TRBV4-1	CASSQGSRNNEKLFF	TGCGCCAGCAGCCAAGGGAGTAGAAATAATGAAAAACTGTTTTTT
-	TRBD2	TRBJ2-1	17	TRBV5-1	CASSPGLAGEIYNEQFF	TGCGCCAGCAGCCCCGGACTAGCGGGAGAGATCTACAATGAGCAGTTCTTC
-	TRBD1	TRBJ2-5	15	TRBV5-6	CASSLVTQGQETQYF	TGTGCCAGCAGCTTGGTAACACAGGGGCAAGAGACCCAGTACTTC
-	TRBD1	TRBJ1-1	13	TRBV12-3/TRBV12-4	CASSPDRGTEAFF	TGTGCCAGCAGCCCCGACAGGGGAACTGAAGCTTTCTTT
-	-	TRBJ1-2	15	TRBV27	CASSFPPDRSYGYTF	TGTGCCAGCAGTTTCCCCCCCGACAGATCCTATGGCTACACCTTC